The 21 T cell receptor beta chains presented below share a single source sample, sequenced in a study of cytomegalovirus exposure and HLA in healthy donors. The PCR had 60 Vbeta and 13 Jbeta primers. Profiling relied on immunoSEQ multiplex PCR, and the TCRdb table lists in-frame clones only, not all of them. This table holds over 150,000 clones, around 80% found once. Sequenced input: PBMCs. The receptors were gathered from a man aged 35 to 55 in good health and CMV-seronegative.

This chain's CDR3 is CAWRAGSPYEQYF. CDR3 coding DNA: TGTGCCTGGAGAGCGGGTTCCCCCTACGAGCAGTACTTC. The genes are TRBV30 and TRBJ2-7, with D perhaps TRBD2 (6 bases). CDR1 GTSNPN and CDR2 SVGIG come from the germline V gene (reference sequence). The V end lost 3 bases, the J end lost 2 bases, and 11 bases lay between the germline ends. The CDR3 is 13 amino acids.

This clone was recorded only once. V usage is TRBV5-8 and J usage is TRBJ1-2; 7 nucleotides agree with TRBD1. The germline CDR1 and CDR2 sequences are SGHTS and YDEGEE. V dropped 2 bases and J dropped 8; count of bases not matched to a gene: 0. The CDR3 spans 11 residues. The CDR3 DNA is TGTGCCAGCAGCTTAGGGGGCGGCTACACCTTC. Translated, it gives CASSLGGGYTF.

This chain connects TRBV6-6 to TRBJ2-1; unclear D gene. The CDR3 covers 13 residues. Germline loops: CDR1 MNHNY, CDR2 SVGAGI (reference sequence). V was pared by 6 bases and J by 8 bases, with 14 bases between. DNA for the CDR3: TGTGCCAGCAGAAACCACGGGTTGGATGAGCAGTTCTTC. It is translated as CASRNHGLDEQFF.

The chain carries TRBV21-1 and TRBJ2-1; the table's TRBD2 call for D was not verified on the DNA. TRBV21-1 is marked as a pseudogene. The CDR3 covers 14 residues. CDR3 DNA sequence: TGTGCCAGCACCCGACTAGCGGAATACAATGAGCAGTTCTTC. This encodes CASTRLAEYNEQFF.

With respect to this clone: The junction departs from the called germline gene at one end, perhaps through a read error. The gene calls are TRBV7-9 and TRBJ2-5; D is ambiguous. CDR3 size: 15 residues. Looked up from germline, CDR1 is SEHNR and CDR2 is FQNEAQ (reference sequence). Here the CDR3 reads CASSLAVTDQGTQYF. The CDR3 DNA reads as TGTGCCAGCAGCTTAGCGGTTACAGACCAAGGGACCCAGTACTTC.

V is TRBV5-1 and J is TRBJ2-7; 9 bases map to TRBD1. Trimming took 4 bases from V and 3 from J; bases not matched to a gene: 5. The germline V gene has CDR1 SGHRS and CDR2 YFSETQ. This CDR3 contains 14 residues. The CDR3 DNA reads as TGCGCCAGCAGCAGACAGGGGGAGAACTACGAGCAGTACTTC. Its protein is CASSRQGENYEQYF. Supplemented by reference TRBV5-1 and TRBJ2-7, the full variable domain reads KAGVTQTPRYLIKTRGQQVTLSCSPISGHRSVSWYQQTPGQGLQFLFEYFSETQRNKGNFPGRFSGRQFSNSRSEMNVSTLELGDSALYLCASSRQGENYEQYFGPGTRLTVT.

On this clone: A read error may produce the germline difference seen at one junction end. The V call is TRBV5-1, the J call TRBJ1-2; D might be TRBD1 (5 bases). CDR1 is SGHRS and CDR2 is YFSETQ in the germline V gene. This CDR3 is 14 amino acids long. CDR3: CASSPGTANYGYPF. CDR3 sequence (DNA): TGCGCCAGCAGCCCCGGGACTGCTAACTATGGCTACCCCTTC.

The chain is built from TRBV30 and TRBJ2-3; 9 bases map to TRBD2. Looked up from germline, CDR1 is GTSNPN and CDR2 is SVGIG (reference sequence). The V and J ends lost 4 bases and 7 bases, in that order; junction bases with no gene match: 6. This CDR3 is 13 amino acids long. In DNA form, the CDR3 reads TGTGCCTGGACAGCGGGAGGAGGGAATACGCAGTATTTT. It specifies CAWTAGGGNTQYF. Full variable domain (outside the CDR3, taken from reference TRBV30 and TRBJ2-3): SQTIHQWPATLVQPVGSPLSLECTVEGTSNPNLYWYRQAAGRGLQLLFYSVGIGQISSEVPQNLSASRPQDRQFILSSKKLLLSDSGFYLCAWTAGGGNTQYFGPGTRLTVL.

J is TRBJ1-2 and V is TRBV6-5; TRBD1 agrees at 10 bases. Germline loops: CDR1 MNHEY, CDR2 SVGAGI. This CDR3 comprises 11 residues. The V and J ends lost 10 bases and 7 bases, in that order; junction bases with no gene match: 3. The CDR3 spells CATWTGGGYTF. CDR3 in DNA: TGTGCCACCTGGACAGGGGGTGGCTACACCTTC.

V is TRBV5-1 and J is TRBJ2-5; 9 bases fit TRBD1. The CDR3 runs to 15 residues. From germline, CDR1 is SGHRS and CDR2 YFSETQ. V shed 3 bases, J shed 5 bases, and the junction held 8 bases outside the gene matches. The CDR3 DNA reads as TGCGCCAGCAGCTCCGGGACAGGGCGATGGGAGACCCAGTACTTC. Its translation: CASSSGTGRWETQYF.

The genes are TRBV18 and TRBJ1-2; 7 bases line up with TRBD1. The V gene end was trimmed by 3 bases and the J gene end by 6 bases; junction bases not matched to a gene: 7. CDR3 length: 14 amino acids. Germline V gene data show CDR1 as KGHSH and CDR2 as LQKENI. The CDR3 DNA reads TGTGCCAGCTCACCCGGGACAGAGTATCATGGCTACACCTTC. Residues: CASSPGTEYHGYTF.

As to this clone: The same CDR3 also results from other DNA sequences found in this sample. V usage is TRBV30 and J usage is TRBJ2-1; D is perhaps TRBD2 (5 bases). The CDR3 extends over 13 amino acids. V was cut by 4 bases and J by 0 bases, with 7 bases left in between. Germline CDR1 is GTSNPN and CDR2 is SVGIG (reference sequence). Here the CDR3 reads CAWTRGSYNEQFF. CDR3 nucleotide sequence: TGTGCCTGGACCCGGGGCTCCTACAATGAGCAGTTCTTC. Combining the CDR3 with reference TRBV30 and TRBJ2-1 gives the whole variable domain SQTIHQWPATLVQPVGSPLSLECTVEGTSNPNLYWYRQAAGRGLQLLFYSVGIGQISSEVPQNLSASRPQDRQFILSSKKLLLSDSGFYLCAWTRGSYNEQFFGPGTRLTVL.

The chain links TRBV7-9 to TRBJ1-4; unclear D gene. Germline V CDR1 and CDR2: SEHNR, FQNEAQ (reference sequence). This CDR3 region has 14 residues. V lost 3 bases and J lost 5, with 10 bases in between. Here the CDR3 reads CASSFRDNNEKLFF. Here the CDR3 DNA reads TGTGCCAGCAGCTTTCGAGACAACAATGAAAAACTGTTTTTT.

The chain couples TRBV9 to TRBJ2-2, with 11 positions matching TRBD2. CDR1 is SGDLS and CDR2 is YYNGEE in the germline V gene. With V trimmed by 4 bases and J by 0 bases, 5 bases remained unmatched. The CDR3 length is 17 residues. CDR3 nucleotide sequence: TGTGCCAGCAGCAAGGGACTAGCGGACGCGAACACCGGGGAGCTGTTTTTT. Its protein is CASSKGLADANTGELFF.

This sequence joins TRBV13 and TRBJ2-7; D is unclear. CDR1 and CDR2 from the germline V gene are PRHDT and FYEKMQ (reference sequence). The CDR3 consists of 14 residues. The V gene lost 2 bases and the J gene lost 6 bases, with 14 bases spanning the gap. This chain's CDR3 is CASSLRSPSREQYF. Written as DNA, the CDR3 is TGTGCCAGCAGCTTAAGATCTCCAAGCCGCGAGCAGTACTTC. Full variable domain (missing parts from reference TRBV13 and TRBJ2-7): AAGVIQSPRHLIKEKRETATLKCYPIPRHDTVYWYQQGPGQDPQFLISFYEKMQSDKGSIPDRFSAQQFSDYHSELNMSSLELGDSALYFCASSLRSPSREQYFGPGTRLTVT.

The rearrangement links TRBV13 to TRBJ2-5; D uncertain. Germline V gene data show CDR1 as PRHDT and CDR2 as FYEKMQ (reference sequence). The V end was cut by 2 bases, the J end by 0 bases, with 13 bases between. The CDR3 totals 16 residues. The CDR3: CASSLSPYPYQETQYF. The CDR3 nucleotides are TGTGCCAGCAGCTTATCTCCCTACCCGTACCAAGAGACCCAGTACTTC.

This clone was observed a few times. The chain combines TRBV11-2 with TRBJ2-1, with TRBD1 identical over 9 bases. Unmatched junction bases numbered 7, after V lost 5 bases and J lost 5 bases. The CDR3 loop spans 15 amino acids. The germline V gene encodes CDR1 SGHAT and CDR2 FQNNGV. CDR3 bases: TGTGCCAGCAGCCGGGGGACAGGGCCCCACAATGAGCAGTTCTTC. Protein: CASSRGTGPHNEQFF. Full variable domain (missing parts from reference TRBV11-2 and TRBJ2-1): EAGVAQSPRYKIIEKRQSVAFWCNPISGHATLYWYQQILGQGPKLLIQFQNNGVVDDSQLPKDRFSAERLKGVDSTLKIQPAKLEDSAVYLCASSRGTGPHNEQFFGPGTRLTVL.

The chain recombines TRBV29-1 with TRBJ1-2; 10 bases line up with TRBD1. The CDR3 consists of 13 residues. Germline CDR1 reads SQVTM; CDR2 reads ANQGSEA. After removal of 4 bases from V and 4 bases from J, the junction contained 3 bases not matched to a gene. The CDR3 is CSVGTGGVYGYTF. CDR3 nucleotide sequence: TGCAGCGTTGGGACAGGGGGGGTCTATGGCTACACCTTC. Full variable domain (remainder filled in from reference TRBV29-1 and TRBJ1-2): SAVISQKPSRDICQRGTSLTIQCQVDSQVTMMFWYRQQPGQSLTLIATANQGSEATYESGFVIDKFPISRPNLTFSTLTVSNMSPEDSSIYLCSVGTGGVYGYTFGSGTRLTVV.

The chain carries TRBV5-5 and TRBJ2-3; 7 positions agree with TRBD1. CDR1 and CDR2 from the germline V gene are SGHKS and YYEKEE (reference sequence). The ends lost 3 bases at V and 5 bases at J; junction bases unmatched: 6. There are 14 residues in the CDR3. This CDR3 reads CASSSDRLGDTQYF. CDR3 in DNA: TGTGCCAGCAGCTCGGACAGGCTGGGAGATACGCAGTATTTT.

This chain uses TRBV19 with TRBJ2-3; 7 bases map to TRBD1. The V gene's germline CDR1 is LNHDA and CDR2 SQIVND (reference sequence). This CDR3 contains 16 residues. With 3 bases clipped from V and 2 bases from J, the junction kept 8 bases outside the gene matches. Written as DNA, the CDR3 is TGTGCCAGTAGTATTACGGCAGGGGGAAACACAGATACGCAGTATTTT. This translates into CASSITAGGNTDTQYF.

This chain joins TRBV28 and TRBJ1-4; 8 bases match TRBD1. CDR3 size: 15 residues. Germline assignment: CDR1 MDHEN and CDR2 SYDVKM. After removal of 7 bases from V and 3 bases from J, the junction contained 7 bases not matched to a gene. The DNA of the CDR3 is TGTGCCAGCACCCTAGGGACAGGCCCTAATGAAAAACTGTTTTTT. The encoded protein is CASTLGTGPNEKLFF.